The 27 T cell receptor beta chains given below trace back to one sample, sequenced in a study of somatic mutations in cytotoxic T cells in rheumatoid arthritis. Profiling relied on immunoSEQ multiplex PCR, and the TCRdb table lists in-frame clones only, not all of them. The table has approximately 21,000 clones, approximately 80% seen once. The sequenced material came from CD8+ T cells sorted from blood. Every receptor here comes from an adult with rheumatoid arthritis.

This clone has just one count. The chain links TRBV9 to TRBJ1-4; maybe TRBD1 (6 bases). The CDR3 extends over 16 amino acids. Germline CDR1 is SGDLS and CDR2 is YYNGEE. The germline V and J ends were trimmed by 4 bases and 1 base, with 14 bases remaining between them. CDR3 amino acids: CASSPTGGKTNEKLFF. The CDR3 nucleotides are TGTGCCAGCAGCCCGACCGGGGGCAAAACTAATGAAAAACTGTTTTTT.

This clone was recorded only once. The genes are TRBV6-6 and TRBJ2-2; D perhaps matches TRBD2 (6 bases). The CDR3 has 16 amino acids. Germline V gene sequence: CDR1 MNHNY, CDR2 SVGAGI (reference sequence). Trimming removed 5 bases from V and 5 bases from J, with 18 bases in between. CDR3 protein: CASSLRDFYTTGELFF. CDR3 bases: TGTGCCAGCAGTCTCCGGGACTTCTATACTACCGGGGAGCTGTTTTTT.

The chain carries TRBV2 and TRBJ2-1; D gene ambiguous. This CDR3 contains 12 residues. The germline gives CDR1 SNHLY, CDR2 FYNNEI. Trimming pared 6 bases from V and 2 bases from J, leaving 5 bases between. CDR3: CASSPTYNEQFF. In DNA, the CDR3 is TGTGCCAGCAGCCCCACCTACAATGAGCAGTTCTTC.

V gene TRBV4-2 combines with J gene TRBJ2-7, with 7 bases aligning to TRBD2. V lost 4 bases, J lost 1 base, and 4 bases stayed unmatched. The CDR3 length is 14 residues. Germline values: CDR1 LGHNA, CDR2 YNFKEQ. The CDR3 DNA reads TGTGCCAGCAGCCGCCGGGGAGGGTCCTACGAGCAGTACTTC. Its protein is CASSRRGGSYEQYF.

This clone has just one count. This chain connects TRBV4-2 to TRBJ2-5; 10 nucleotides line up with TRBD2. Germline CDR1 and CDR2: LGHNA and YNFKEQ. There are 15 residues in the CDR3. V lost 3 bases and J lost 1; bases outside the gene matches: 2. The DNA for the CDR3 is TGTGCCAGCAGCCATAGGACTAGCGGCCAAGAGACCCAGTACTTC. It encodes CASSHRTSGQETQYF.

This clone was observed once. The chain employs TRBV19 and TRBJ1-1; no firm D call. V gave up 6 bases and J gave up 1 base, with 9 bases separating them. CDR3 size: 13 residues. The germline CDR1 and CDR2 sequences are LNHDA and SQIVND (reference sequence). The CDR3 loop reads CASRLQGNTEAFF. CDR3 DNA: TGTGCCAGTAGATTACAAGGGAACACTGAAGCTTTCTTT.

This chain joins TRBV6-4 and TRBJ1-1; D not certain. The germline V and J ends were trimmed by 5 bases and 1 base, with 11 bases remaining between them. The CDR3 is 14 amino acids. CDR1 MRHNA and CDR2 SNTAGT come from the germline V gene. CDR3: CASSPSWANTEAFF. The CDR3 DNA reads TGTGCCAGCAGTCCTTCCTGGGCGAACACTGAAGCTTTCTTT.

The V and J genes are TRBV5-4 and TRBJ2-1; 13 bases line up with TRBD2. Germline lookup yields CDR1 SGHNT and CDR2 YYREEE (reference sequence). The CDR3 totals 16 residues. The trim removed 4 bases at V and 7 bases at J, leaving 8 bases unmatched. The CDR3 DNA is TGTGCCAGCAGCGCACTTGGGACTAGCGGGGATAATGAGCAGTTCTTC. It specifies CASSALGTSGDNEQFF.

The CDR3 region is CASGYRVYCEQYF. In DNA form, the CDR3 reads TGTGCCAGTGGGTACAGGGTGTACTGCGAGCAGTACTTC. The gene calls are TRBV6-1 and TRBJ2-7, with D possibly being TRBD1 (6 bases). Germline assignment: CDR1 MNHNS and CDR2 SASEGT. This CDR3 comprises 13 residues. V gave up 9 bases and J gave up 6 bases, with 18 bases separating them.

This chain links TRBV4-3 with TRBJ2-3, with a weak D call TRBD2 (6 bases). V was pared by 4 bases and J by 1 base, with 15 bases between. This CDR3 contains 16 residues. The germline V gene has CDR1 LGHNA and CDR2 YSLEER. The CDR3 here is CASSPRRLAGTDTQYF. In nucleotides, the CDR3 is TGCGCCAGCAGCCCCAGGCGGTTAGCGGGCACAGATACGCAGTATTTT.

This clone was recorded a few times. This chain joins TRBV5-1 and TRBJ2-2, with 12 bases lining up with TRBD1. The CDR3 consists of 16 residues. Germline CDR1 and CDR2: SGHRS and YFSETQ. V was pared by 3 bases and J by 6 bases, with 6 bases of the junction left unmatched. CDR3 protein: CASSWSGQGAAGELFF. In DNA, the CDR3 is TGCGCCAGCAGCTGGTCGGGACAGGGGGCTGCCGGGGAGCTGTTTTTT.

The chain carries TRBV5-4 and TRBJ2-1; 14 positions agree with TRBD2. Germline V gene lookup returns CDR1 SGHNT and CDR2 YYREEE (reference sequence). The CDR3 runs to 16 residues. V gave up 4 bases and J gave up 3 bases; unmatched junction bases: 3. Here the CDR3 reads CASSGTSGSRYNEQFF. CDR3 nucleotides: TGTGCCAGCAGCGGGACTAGCGGGAGTCGCTACAATGAGCAGTTCTTC.

The chain employs TRBV7-9 and TRBJ1-2, with D unresolved. Deletions cut 5 bases from V and 4 bases from J, with 14 bases between. The CDR3 extends over 14 amino acids. Germline V gives CDR1 SEHNR, CDR2 FQNEAQ (reference sequence). The DNA for the CDR3 is TGTGCCAGCAGCCGGCCGGCAGAGGGCTATGGCTACACCTTC. Amino acids: CASSRPAEGYGYTF.

The V gene is TRBV7-9, the J gene TRBJ2-1, with TRBD2 matching over 8 bases. This CDR3 region has 17 residues. CDR1 and CDR2 (germline): SEHNR, FQNEAQ (reference sequence). Trimming at V came to 3 bases and at J to 2 bases, leaving 9 bases not matched to a gene. The CDR3 reads CASSFPLAGYAYNEQFF. Here the CDR3 DNA reads TGTGCCAGCAGCTTCCCCCTAGCGGGTTATGCCTACAATGAGCAGTTCTTC.

DNA of the CDR3: TGTGCCAGCAGCACGGGACCGCGAGCCTCCTACGAGCAGTACTTC. Translation gives CASSTGPRASYEQYF. The chain joins TRBV5-5 to TRBJ2-7; either TRBD1 or TRBD2 may supply D (5 bases each). V was pared by 4 bases and J by 0 bases, with 14 bases between. The CDR3 is made up of 15 amino acids. Germline-derived CDR1 and CDR2 are SGHKS and YYEKEE (reference sequence). The full variable domain, its missing parts supplied by reference TRBV5-5 and TRBJ2-7, is DAGVTQSPTHLIKTRGQQVTLRCSPISGHKSVSWYQQVLGQGPQFIFQYYEKEERGRGNFPDRFSARQFPNYSSELNVNALLLGDSALYLCASSTGPRASYEQYFGPGTRLTVT.

The chain employs TRBV6-5 and TRBJ1-2; no clear D. Trimming removed 0 bases at V and 5 bases at J, with 10 bases between. Germline V gene sequence: CDR1 MNHEY, CDR2 SVGAGI. The CDR3 is 14 amino acids. The CDR3 protein is CASSYSPPAYGYTF. DNA for the CDR3: TGTGCCAGCAGTTACTCGCCCCCAGCTTATGGCTACACCTTC.

The rearrangement links TRBV6-4 to TRBJ2-2; no reliable D call. Germline V gene sequence: CDR1 MRHNA, CDR2 SNTAGT. Trimming took off 0 bases at V and 3 bases at J, with 5 bases between the two ends. There are 14 residues in the CDR3. The CDR3 protein is CASSDSIDTGELFF. The CDR3 DNA follows: TGTGCCAGCAGTGACTCGATAGACACCGGGGAGCTGTTTTTT.

The chain recombines TRBV25-1 with TRBJ2-7, with D hard to call. V was trimmed by 1 base and J by 2 bases, leaving 6 bases between them. This CDR3 is 13 amino acids long. Looked up from germline, CDR1 is MGHDK and CDR2 is SYGVNS. The CDR3 loop is CASSELWTYEQYF. The CDR3 region has the DNA TGTGCCAGCAGTGAATTGTGGACCTACGAGCAGTACTTC.

V gene TRBV11-2 combines with J gene TRBJ2-7, with D maybe TRBD1 (5 bases). The CDR3 consists of 13 residues. Germline V gene data show CDR1 as SGHAT and CDR2 as FQNNGV. V dropped 5 bases and J dropped 4 bases, with 12 bases sitting between them. The CDR3 DNA follows: TGTGCCAGCAGCCAAAACGACAGATACGAGCAGTACTTC. Amino acid sequence: CASSQNDRYEQYF.

This clone was counted only a few times. CDR3 in amino acids: CANETGEQPQHF. CDR3 nucleotides: TGCGCCAACGAGACAGGGGAACAGCCCCAGCATTTT. This chain connects TRBV10-1 to TRBJ1-5, with 8 bases lining up with TRBD1. CDR1 and CDR2 from the germline V gene are WNHNN and SYGVQD (reference sequence). After removal of 10 bases from V and 7 bases from J, the junction contained 6 bases not matched to a gene. The CDR3 is 12 amino acids.

V gene TRBV5-6 combines with J gene TRBJ2-3, with 10 bases matching TRBD2. Germline-derived CDR1 and CDR2 are SGHDT and YYEEEE. The CDR3 sequence is 16 residues long. Losses at the gene ends were 4 bases for V and 2 bases for J; bases not matched to a gene: 7. This CDR3 reads CASSRAGTSVTDTQYF. Here the CDR3 DNA reads TGTGCCAGCAGCCGAGCCGGGACTAGCGTCACAGATACGCAGTATTTT.

The chain combines TRBV6-1 with TRBJ2-4; D possibly corresponds to TRBD2 (7 bases). This CDR3 is built from 16 residues. With 3 bases removed from V and 1 base from J, the gap between germline ends came to 13 bases. Germline values: CDR1 MNHNS, CDR2 SASEGT. DNA for the CDR3: TGTGCCAGCAGTGAGGAACAGGGAGGGGCCAAAAACATTCAGTACTTC. Translation: CASSEEQGGAKNIQYF.

The chain has TRBV15 and TRBJ1-5; 7 bases are shared with TRBD1. The germline V gene encodes CDR1 LNHNV and CDR2 YYDKDF (reference sequence). Trimming removed 1 base from V and 0 bases from J; junction bases left unmatched: 12. This CDR3 is 19 amino acids long. The CDR3: CATSRGRVRDSYSNQPQHF. The CDR3 DNA is TGTGCCACCAGCAGAGGGAGGGTCCGGGACAGCTATAGCAATCAGCCCCAGCATTTT.

Worth noting for this clone: A junction end diverges from the germline sequence, so it may reflect a read error. This chain connects TRBV6-1 to TRBJ2-7, with TRBD2 as a possible D gene (5 bases). Germline V gene sequence: CDR1 MNHNS, CDR2 SASEGT. CDR3 length: 13 amino acids. The CDR3 DNA follows: TGTGCCAGCAGTGATGGAGGCAGGCATAATCCGACCTTC. Its protein product is CASSDGGRHNPTF.

The chain has TRBV6-5 and TRBJ2-7; perhaps TRBD2 as D (6 bases). The CDR3 is 14 residues long. CDR1 and CDR2 (germline): MNHEY, SVGAGI. The V end lost 0 bases, the J end lost 7 bases, and 13 bases lay between the germline ends. The CDR3 nucleotides are TGTGCCAGCAGTTACTCTTTGGGGGGACCAGAGCAGTACTTC. Protein product: CASSYSLGGPEQYF.

The CDR3 spells CASSLVRGSPNEQYF. As DNA, the CDR3 is TGCGCCAGCAGCTTGGTAAGAGGGAGTCCTAACGAGCAGTACTTC. The rearrangement links TRBV5-1 to TRBJ2-7; D possibly corresponds to TRBD2 (5 bases). Per germline, CDR1 SGHRS and CDR2 YFSETQ. V lost 0 bases and J 5 bases, leaving 15 bases between the germline ends. The CDR3 totals 15 residues.

The genes are TRBV4-1 and TRBJ2-3; 7 bases match TRBD2. This CDR3 is built from 15 residues. The germline V gene encodes CDR1 MGHRA and CDR2 YSYEKL. The ends lost 0 bases at V and 3 bases at J; junction bases unmatched: 3. CDR3 in amino acids: CASSQDPGGTDTQYF. DNA of the CDR3: TGCGCCAGCAGCCAAGATCCCGGGGGGACAGATACGCAGTATTTT.